This T cell receptor beta chain was obtained from a study of blood T cell repertoires in COVID-19. Study summary: Whether acute or convalescent, the COVID-19 samples came from the United States, Italy and Spain. The analysed material was cDNA or gDNA that came from T cells, B-cell-depleted T cells, or PBMCs.

This table comes from immunoSEQ multiplex PCR, and its TCRdb copy is limited to in-frame clones, with some not included. The sample includes under 350,000 clones, around 87% of them seen just once. Trimming pared 0 bases from V and 3 bases from J, leaving 12 bases between. CDR1 and CDR2 from the germline V gene are SGHNT and YENEEA. This CDR3 has 16 amino acids. Sequences were obtained from peripheral blood. The sequence was collected from a man aged 70 or older with acute or convalescent COVID-19. J is TRBJ2-1 and V is TRBV11-3; no firm D call. The CDR3 coding sequence is TGTGCCAGCAGCTTAGAGGCGCTCAGAGGCTACAATGAGCAGTTCTTC. Amino acid sequence: CASSLEALRGYNEQFF.